This TCR beta chain was sequenced in a study of blood T cells in healthy people across ages. Findings and limits, study-wide: Estimated diversity across one million T cells was deemed an underestimate.

With regard to this clonotype: Its specificity is not known.

Germline CDR1 MNHNS, CDR2 SASEGT. The CDR3 extends over 18 amino acids. With V trimmed by 6 bases and J by 2 bases, 10 bases remained unmatched. The second PCR ran about 6 to 12 cycles with a sample-barcoded 5' primer and J-beta primers. Sequencing yielded, for each sample, at least 3 million paired-end reads carrying CDR3. From the 5' RACE reads, TCRdb called clonotypes with MiXCR, one entry per CDR3 protein. The sample shows about a million distinct CDR3 sequences, roughly 51% of them seen only once. The sequence was collected from a woman aged 55 to 70 in good health. Input material: blood. The rearrangement uses TRBV6-1 and TRBJ2-6; 10 nucleotides agree with TRBD2. CDR3 DNA sequence: TGTGCCAGCAGCCACCTTCTAGCGGGAGTTGCTGGGGCCAACGTCCTGACTTTC. Translated, it gives CASSHLLAGVAGANVLTF.